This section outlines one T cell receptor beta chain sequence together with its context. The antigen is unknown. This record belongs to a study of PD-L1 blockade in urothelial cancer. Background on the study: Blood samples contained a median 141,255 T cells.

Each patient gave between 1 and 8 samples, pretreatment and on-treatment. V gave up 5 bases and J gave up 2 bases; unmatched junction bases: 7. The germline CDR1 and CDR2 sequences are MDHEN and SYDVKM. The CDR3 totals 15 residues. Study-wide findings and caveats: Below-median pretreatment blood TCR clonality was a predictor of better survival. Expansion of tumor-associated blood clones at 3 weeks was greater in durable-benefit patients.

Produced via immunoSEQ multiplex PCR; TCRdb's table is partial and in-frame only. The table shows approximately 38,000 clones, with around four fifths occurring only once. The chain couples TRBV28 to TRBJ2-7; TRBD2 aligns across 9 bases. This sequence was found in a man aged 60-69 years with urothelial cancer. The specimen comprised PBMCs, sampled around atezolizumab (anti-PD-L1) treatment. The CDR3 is CASSVLSGGTYEQYF. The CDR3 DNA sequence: TGTGCCAGCAGTGTACTTAGCGGGGGAACCTACGAGCAGTACTTC.